This T cell receptor (beta chain) was captured in a study of human T cells and chemical hapten exposure. Looked up from germline, CDR1 is SGHTA and CDR2 is FQGTGA. Losses at the gene ends were 4 bases for V and 3 bases for J; bases not matched to a gene: 5. This CDR3 is built from 16 residues. This clonotype was seen at least ten times. Its antigen is unidentified. Study findings and constraints: Patch test score rose with PT1 expanded TCRs, significant at 8, 16, 32, not 4.

TCRdb processed the RACE reads anew with MiXCR; each CDR3 protein has one entry. The table shows a few hundred thousand distinct CDR3 sequences, with under 6.5% occurring only once. Time point noted: patch test 2, 6 weeks after DPC sensitization. The treatment is: therapeutic diphenylcyclopropenone sensitization with weekly scalp DPC. Alopecia patients, 18 to 70 years old and DPC-suitable, served as donors. It was from unfractionated whole blood that total RNA was extracted. The sample was whole blood, taken in connection with sensitization to the hapten diphenylcyclopropenone (DPC). The V gene is TRBV7-3, the J gene TRBJ2-3; 12 bases align to TRBD2. This sequence originates from a young woman with alopecia areata. Some clones in this sample may be carry-over from other donors' samples. The CDR3 protein is CASSSRTSGVTDTQYF. CDR3 sequence (DNA): TGTGCCAGCAGCTCCCGGACTAGCGGGGTGACAGATACGCAGTATTTT.